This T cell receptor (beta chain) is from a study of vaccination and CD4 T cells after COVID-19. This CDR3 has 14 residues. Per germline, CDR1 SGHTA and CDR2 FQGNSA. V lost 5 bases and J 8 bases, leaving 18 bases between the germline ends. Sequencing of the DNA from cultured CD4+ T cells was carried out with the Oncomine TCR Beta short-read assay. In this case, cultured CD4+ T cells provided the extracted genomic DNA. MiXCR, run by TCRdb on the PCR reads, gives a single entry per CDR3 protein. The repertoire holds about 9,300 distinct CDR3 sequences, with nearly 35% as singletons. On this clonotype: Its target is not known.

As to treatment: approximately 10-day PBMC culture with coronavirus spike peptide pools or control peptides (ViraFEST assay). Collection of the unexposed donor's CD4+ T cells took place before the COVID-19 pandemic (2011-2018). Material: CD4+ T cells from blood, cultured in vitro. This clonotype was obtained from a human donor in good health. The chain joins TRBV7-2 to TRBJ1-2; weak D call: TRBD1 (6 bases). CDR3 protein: CASSAYTGMGGYTF. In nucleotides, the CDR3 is TGTGCCAGCAGCGCATACACAGGGATGGGCGGCTACACCTTC. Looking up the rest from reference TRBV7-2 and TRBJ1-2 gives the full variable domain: GAGVSQSPSNKVTEKGKDVELRCDPISGHTALYWYRQSLGQGLEFLIYFQGNSAPDKSGLPSDRFSAERTGGSVSTLTIQRTQQEDSAVYLCASSAYTGMGGYTFGSGTRLTVV.